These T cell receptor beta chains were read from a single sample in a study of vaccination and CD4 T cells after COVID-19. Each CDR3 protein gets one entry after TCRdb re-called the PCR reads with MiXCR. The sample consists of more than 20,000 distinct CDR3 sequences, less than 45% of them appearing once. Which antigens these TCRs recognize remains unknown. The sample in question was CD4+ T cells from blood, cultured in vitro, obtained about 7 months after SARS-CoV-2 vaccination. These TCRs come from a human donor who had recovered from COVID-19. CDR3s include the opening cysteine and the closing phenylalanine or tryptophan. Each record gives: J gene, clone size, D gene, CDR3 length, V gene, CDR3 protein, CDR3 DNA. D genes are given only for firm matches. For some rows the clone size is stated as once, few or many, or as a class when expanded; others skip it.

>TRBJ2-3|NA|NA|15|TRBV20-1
CSTRDMGPNTDTQYF
TGCAGTACTAGAGATATGGGACCGAATACAGATACGCAGTATTTT
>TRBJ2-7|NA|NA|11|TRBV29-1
CSVEGVNEQYF
TGCAGCGTTGAAGGTGTAAACGAGCAGTACTTC
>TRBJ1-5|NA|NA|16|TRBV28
CASSFSGRGSNQPQHF
TGTGCCAGCAGTTTTTCAGGCAGGGGAAGCAATCAGCCCCAGCATTTT
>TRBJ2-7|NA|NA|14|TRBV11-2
CASSLVPASSEQYF
TGTGCCAGCAGCTTAGTCCCAGCGTCCTCCGAGCAGTACTTC
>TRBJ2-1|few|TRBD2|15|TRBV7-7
CASSSGTSADNEQFF
TGTGCTAGCAGCTCCGGGACTAGCGCGGACAATGAGCAGTTCTTC
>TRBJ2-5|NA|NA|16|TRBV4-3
CASSQDGNRPAETQYF
TGCGCCAGCAGCCAAGATGGGAACCGTCCCGCGGAGACCCAGTACTTC
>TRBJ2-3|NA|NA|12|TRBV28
CASTPAADTQYF
TGTGCCAGCACCCCGGCGGCAGATACGCAGTATTTT
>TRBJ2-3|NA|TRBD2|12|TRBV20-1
CSASLGRGSQYF
TGCAGTGCTAGTCTAGGGAGGGGATCGCAGTATTTT
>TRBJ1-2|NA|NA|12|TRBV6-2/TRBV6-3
CASSRDGYGYTF
TGTGCCAGCAGCCGGGACGGCTATGGCTACACCTTC
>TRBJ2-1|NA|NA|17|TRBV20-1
CSASDPSGTLRGNEQFF
TGCAGTGCTAGTGATCCCTCCGGGACCCTAAGGGGCAATGAGCAGTTCTTC
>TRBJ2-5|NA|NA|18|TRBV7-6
CASSLVGSQGKFQETQYF
TGTGCCAGCAGCTTAGTAGGGTCGCAGGGGAAATTCCAAGAGACCCAGTACTTC
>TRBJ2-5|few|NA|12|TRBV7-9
CASSPGRETQYF
TGTGCCAGCAGCCCCGGAAGGGAGACCCAGTACTTC
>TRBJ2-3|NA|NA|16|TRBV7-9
CASSLVVGGRTDTQYF
TGTGCCAGCAGCTTAGTTGTTGGGGGCCGCACAGATACGCAGTATTTT
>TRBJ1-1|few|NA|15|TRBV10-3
CAISERGGVNTEAFF
TGTGCCATCAGTGAACGAGGTGGGGTGAACACTGAAGCTTTCTTT
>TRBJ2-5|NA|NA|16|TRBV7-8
CASSRGRRGDVETQYF
TGTGCCAGCAGCCGGGGACGGCGAGGGGATGTTGAGACCCAGTACTTC
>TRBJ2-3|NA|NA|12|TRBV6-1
CASSTDADTQYF
TGTGCCAGCAGTACCGATGCAGATACGCAGTATTTT
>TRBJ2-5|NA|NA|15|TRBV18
CASSPTQGRGETQYF
TGTGCCAGCTCACCCACACAGGGAAGAGGAGAGACCCAGTACTTC
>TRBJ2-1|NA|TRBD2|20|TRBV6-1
CASSHQRTERGLAAYNEQFF
TGTGCCAGCAGTCACCAAAGGACTGAACGGGGACTAGCGGCCTACAATGAGCAGTTCTTC
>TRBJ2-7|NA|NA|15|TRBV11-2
CASSTYLALDYEQYF
TGTGCCAGCAGCACCTATTTAGCGTTGGACTACGAGCAGTACTTC
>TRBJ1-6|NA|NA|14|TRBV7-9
CASSFQGVSSPLHF
TGTGCCAGCAGCTTCCAGGGTGTGAGTTCACCCCTCCACTTT
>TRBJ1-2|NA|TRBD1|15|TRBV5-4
CASSRGQSTNYGYTF
TGTGCCAGCAGCAGGGGACAGTCGACTAACTATGGCTACACCTTC
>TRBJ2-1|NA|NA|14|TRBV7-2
CASSSYGTYNEQFF
TGTGCCAGCAGCTCATATGGGACTTACAATGAGCAGTTCTTC
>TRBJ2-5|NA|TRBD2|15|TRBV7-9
CASSPGGRARETQYF
TGTGCCAGCAGCCCTGGAGGGAGGGCCCGAGAGACCCAGTACTTC
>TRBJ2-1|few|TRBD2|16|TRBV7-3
CASSSTSGLSYNEQFF
TGTGCCAGCAGCTCGACTAGCGGACTCTCCTACAATGAGCAGTTCTTC
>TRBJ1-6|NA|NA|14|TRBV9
CASSVYRANSPLHF
TGTGCCAGCAGCGTATACAGGGCTAATTCACCCCTCCACTTT
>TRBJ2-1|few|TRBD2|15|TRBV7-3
CASSLMREASHEQFF
TGTGCCAGCAGCTTAATGCGGGAGGCCTCGCATGAGCAGTTCTTC
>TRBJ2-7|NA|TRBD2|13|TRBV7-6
CASSLTSGSEQYF
TGTGCCAGCAGCTTAACTAGCGGGAGCGAGCAGTACTTC
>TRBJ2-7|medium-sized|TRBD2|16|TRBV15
CATSRDHGTTSYEQYF
TGTGCCACCAGCAGAGATCATGGGACTACGTCCTACGAGCAGTACTTC
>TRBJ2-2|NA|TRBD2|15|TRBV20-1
CSARSSGRSTGELFF
TGCAGTGCTAGGAGTAGCGGGCGTTCCACCGGGGAGCTGTTTTTT
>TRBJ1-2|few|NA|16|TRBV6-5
CASSYSSTGTVYGYTF
TGTGCCAGCAGTTATAGCAGTACTGGTACCGTCTATGGCTACACCTTC
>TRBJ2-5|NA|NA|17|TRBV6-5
CTSSYGTRGGVMETQYF
TGTACCAGCAGTTACGGGACTCGGGGCGGGGTCATGGAGACCCAGTACTTC